These 23 T cell receptor beta chains came from one sample sequenced in a study of blood T cell repertoires in COVID-19. Clones were read by immunoSEQ multiplex PCR, and TCRdb kept only the in-frame ones, dropping some. The repertoire holds approximately 52,000 clones, with under 95% as singletons. The sequencing sample was made of peripheral blood. These receptors all come from a man in his forties or fifties with acute or convalescent COVID-19.

This clone was seen a single time. The chain links TRBV20-1 to TRBJ2-7, with TRBD1 matching over 10 bases. CDR1 and CDR2 from the germline V gene are DFQATT and SNEGSKA (reference sequence). The CDR3 is made up of 11 amino acids. In DNA, the CDR3 is TGCAGAGGACAGGGGGACTACGAGCAGTACTTC. Translated: CRGQGDYEQYF.

This clone came up a few times. The rearrangement links TRBV7-8 to TRBJ1-5, with 9 bases that match TRBD1. This CDR3 contains 17 residues. CDR1 is SGHVS, CDR2 FQNEAQ, per germline. V was clipped by 1 base and J by 4 bases; unmatched bases: 8. The CDR3 region is CASSLGSTGGTNQPQHF. DNA of the CDR3: TGTGCCAGCAGCTTAGGGTCGACAGGGGGTACGAATCAGCCCCAGCATTTT. The full variable domain, completed using reference TRBV7-8 and TRBJ1-5, is GAGVSQSPRYKVAKRGQDVALRCDPISGHVSLFWYQQALGQGPEFLTYFQNEAQLDKSGLPSDRFFAERPEGSVSTLKIQRTQQEDSAVYLCASSLGSTGGTNQPQHFGDGTRLSIL.

This chain links TRBV4-1 with TRBJ2-1; tentatively, D is TRBD1 (6 bases). The germline V and J ends were trimmed by 1 base and 9 bases, with 19 bases remaining between them. From germline, CDR1 is MGHRA and CDR2 YSYEKL. CDR3 length equals 16 residues. CDR3 in amino acids: CASSQGGDKPFGEQFF. CDR3 sequence (DNA): TGCGCCAGCAGCCAAGGAGGGGACAAGCCCTTTGGTGAGCAGTTCTTC.

The V call is TRBV5-4, the J call TRBJ2-3; 8 nucleotides line up with TRBD2. J lost 5 bases, V lost 0 bases, and 8 bases had no gene match. CDR1 and CDR2 (germline): SGHNT, YYREEE (reference sequence). The CDR3 has 16 amino acids. DNA of the CDR3: TGTGCCAGCAGCTTGGCTAGGCGGGGGGTGGGAGATACGCAGTATTTT. It encodes CASSLARRGVGDTQYF. The full variable domain, rest sourced from reference TRBV5-4 and TRBJ2-3, is ETGVTQSPTHLIKTRGQQVTLRCSSQSGHNTVSWYQQALGQGPQFIFQYYREEENGRGNFPPRFSGLQFPNYSSELNVNALELDDSALYLCASSLARRGVGDTQYFGPGTRLTVL.

Remarks on this clone: At one of its ends the junction is not consistent with the germline gene, which may arise from a read error. The chain joins TRBV2 to TRBJ2-3; D is uncertain. Germline V gene sequence: CDR1 SNHLY, CDR2 FYNNEI. The CDR3 runs 14 residues. In nucleotides, the CDR3 is TGTGCCAGCAGTGAAGCTTCTCGCACAAATACGCAGTATTTT. This encodes CASSEASRTNTQYF.

J is TRBJ2-7 and V is TRBV19, with 8 bases matching TRBD2. The CDR3 covers 14 residues. After removal of 11 bases from V and 4 bases from J, the junction contained 13 bases not matched to a gene. Germline CDR1 is LNHDA and CDR2 is SQIVND (reference sequence). CDR3 in amino acids: CARRAGAEHYEQYF. For the CDR3, the DNA is TGTGCCCGAAGAGCGGGGGCAGAGCATTACGAGCAGTACTTC.

This clone showed up just once. The gene calls are TRBV5-5 and TRBJ1-5; no firm D call. Trimming left V 4 bases short and J 3 bases short, with 11 bases between. CDR3 length equals 14 residues. Per the germline V gene, CDR1 is SGHKS and CDR2 is YYEKEE (reference sequence). The CDR3 protein is CASSPYEVNQPQHF. DNA for the CDR3: TGTGCCAGCAGCCCCTATGAAGTCAATCAGCCCCAGCATTTT.

This clone was seen more than once but under ten times. The chain has TRBV5-1 and TRBJ1-2; TRBD1 aligns across 7 bases. V shed 5 bases and J 7 bases; nucleotides not matched to a gene: 5. The length of the CDR3 is 12 residues. Per the germline V gene, CDR1 is SGHRS and CDR2 is YFSETQ. CDR3 sequence (DNA): TGCGCCAGCAGTTGGGACAGACCTGGCTACACCTTC. Amino acid sequence: CASSWDRPGYTF.

The chain uses TRBV24-1 and TRBJ2-3, with TRBD2 identical over 12 bases. The CDR3 length is 17 residues. The V and J ends lost 4 bases and 2 bases, in that order; junction bases with no gene match: 6. The germline V gene encodes CDR1 KGHDR and CDR2 SFDVKD. The CDR3 nucleotides are TGTGCCACCAGTGACCGATGGACTAGCGGGGACACAGATACGCAGTATTTT. Protein product: CATSDRWTSGDTDTQYF.

The V gene is TRBV5-1, the J gene TRBJ1-1; 7 nucleotides match TRBD1. This CDR3 is 16 amino acids long. Germline assignment: CDR1 SGHRS and CDR2 YFSETQ. V gave up 4 bases and J gave up 1 base; unmatched junction bases: 10. Here the CDR3 DNA reads TGCGCCAGCAGCGCACAGGGGTTTGGAGGGAACACTGAAGCTTTCTTT. As protein: CASSAQGFGGNTEAFF.

The chain employs TRBV7-2 and TRBJ1-2, with D maybe TRBD1 (6 bases). The CDR3 runs 15 residues. Germline CDR1 SGHTA, CDR2 FQGNSA. The germline V and J ends were trimmed by 3 bases and 0 bases, with 11 bases remaining between them. The CDR3: CASSLGAPANYGYTF. The CDR3 bases are TGTGCCAGCAGCTTGGGGGCTCCAGCTAACTATGGCTACACCTTC. Full variable domain (remainder filled in from reference TRBV7-2 and TRBJ1-2): GAGVSQSPSNKVTEKGKDVELRCDPISGHTALYWYRQSLGQGLEFLIYFQGNSAPDKSGLPSDRFSAERTGGSVSTLTIQRTQQEDSAVYLCASSLGAPANYGYTFGSGTRLTVV.

The V and J genes are TRBV19 and TRBJ2-3; D is possibly TRBD2 (6 bases). Between the trimmed V and J ends, which lost 1 base and 0 bases, there was a span of 8 bases. In germline, CDR1 is LNHDA, CDR2 SQIVND (reference sequence). CDR3 length: 15 residues. CDR3 in DNA: TGTGCCAGTAGTATAGGTGGAGGGAGCACAGATACGCAGTATTTT. Amino acid sequence: CASSIGGGSTDTQYF.

This sequence joins TRBV10-3 and TRBJ1-5, with unresolved D. The CDR3 is 13 residues long. V was shortened by 6 bases and J by 0 bases, with 6 bases between the two germline ends. The V gene's germline CDR1 is ENHRY and CDR2 SYGVKD. The CDR3 DNA is TGTGCCATCAGCCGGGATAGCAATCAGCCCCAGCATTTT. Protein product: CAISRDSNQPQHF.

The CDR3 loop reads CALTTGNYGYTF. The DNA for the CDR3 is TGTGCCTTAACGACAGGAAACTATGGCTACACCTTC. This chain uses TRBV30 with TRBJ1-2; the D gene is possibly TRBD1 (6 bases). This CDR3 has 12 residues. With 7 bases removed from V and 2 bases from J, the gap between germline ends came to 11 bases. Germline loops: CDR1 GTSNPN, CDR2 SVGIG (reference sequence).

The V gene is TRBV6-5, the J gene TRBJ2-3; 8 bases fit TRBD2. The CDR3 contains 14 residues. V gave up 2 bases and J gave up 6 bases; unmatched junction bases: 4. The germline V gene has CDR1 MNHEY and CDR2 SVGAGI. CDR3 region: CASSYGLASDTQYF. For the CDR3, the DNA is TGTGCCAGCAGTTACGGACTAGCCTCCGATACGCAGTATTTT.

In this sample, this clone turned up once. The chain has TRBV6-5 and TRBJ1-1; maybe TRBD1 (6 bases). The length of the CDR3 is 14 residues. CDR1 is MNHEY and CDR2 is SVGAGI in the germline V gene. Deletions cut 7 bases from V and 4 bases from J, with 16 bases between. The DNA of the CDR3 is TGTGCCAGCAAAATGCTGGGACACGGCACTGAAGCTTTCTTT. Its translation is CASKMLGHGTEAFF.

The gene calls are TRBV7-2 and TRBJ1-3; 10 nucleotides align to TRBD1. This CDR3 is 17 amino acids long. Per germline, CDR1 SGHTA and CDR2 FQGNSA. Losses at the gene ends were 5 bases for V and 4 bases for J; bases not matched to a gene: 11. The CDR3 loop is CASSLTSTGGGGNTIYF. The CDR3 region has the DNA TGTGCCAGCAGCCTGACGTCGACAGGGGGCGGGGGAAACACCATATATTTT. The whole variable domain, remainder taken from reference TRBV7-2 and TRBJ1-3, is GAGVSQSPSNKVTEKGKDVELRCDPISGHTALYWYRQSLGQGLEFLIYFQGNSAPDKSGLPSDRFSAERTGGSVSTLTIQRTQQEDSAVYLCASSLTSTGGGGNTIYFGEGSWLTVV.

The gene calls are TRBV11-2 and TRBJ1-1, with D unresolved. The CDR3 runs to 12 residues. V lost 2 bases to trimming and J lost 7 bases, with 8 bases between them. Per the germline V gene, CDR1 is SGHAT and CDR2 is FQNNGV. The CDR3 DNA sequence: TGTGCCAGCAGCTTATCAGGATTTGAAGCTTTCTTT. As protein: CASSLSGFEAFF.

V is TRBV2 and J is TRBJ1-5; D is possibly TRBD1 (6 bases). Trimming shortened V by 6 bases and J by 5 bases, and 17 bases separated the two germline ends. The CDR3 covers 15 residues. CDR1 and CDR2 (germline): SNHLY, FYNNEI. This chain's CDR3 is CASRLQGAGDQPQHF. The CDR3 DNA sequence: TGTGCCAGCAGATTACAGGGTGCGGGGGATCAGCCCCAGCATTTT.

This clone appeared a few times. The chain links TRBV5-1 to TRBJ1-6; D is unclear. CDR1 SGHRS and CDR2 YFSETQ come from the germline V gene. Trimming shortened V by 0 bases and J by 8 bases, and 12 bases separated the two germline ends. The CDR3 runs 15 residues. The CDR3 nucleotides read TGCGCCAGCAGCTTGGCAGGCAGTGTGGATTCACCCCTCCACTTT. Encoded protein: CASSLAGSVDSPLHF.

The CDR3 sequence is CASSIATTLDQGQKETQYF. The CDR3 DNA is TGTGCCAGTAGTATCGCAACCACCTTGGATCAGGGCCAGAAGGAGACCCAGTACTTC. The chain carries TRBV19 and TRBJ2-5; D is possibly TRBD1 (5 bases). This CDR3 comprises 19 residues. Germline V CDR1 and CDR2: LNHDA, SQIVND (reference sequence). V lost 3 bases and J 5 bases, leaving 28 bases between the germline ends. The full variable domain, completed using reference TRBV19 and TRBJ2-5, is DGGITQSPKYLFRKEGQNVTLSCEQNLNHDAMYWYRQDPGQGLRLIYYSQIVNDFQKGDIAEGYSVSREKKESFPLTVTSAQKNPTAFYLCASSIATTLDQGQKETQYFGPGTRLLVL.

The chain uses TRBV7-6 and TRBJ2-7, with 7 bases fitting TRBD1. In germline, CDR1 is SGHVS, CDR2 FNYEAQ. The CDR3 runs 14 residues. V shed 3 bases, J shed 2 bases, and the junction held 4 bases outside the gene matches. The CDR3 DNA sequence: TGTGCCAGCAGCTTCAGGGGGAGCACCTACGAGCAGTACTTC. It translates to CASSFRGSTYEQYF.

This chain uses TRBV3-1 (or the pseudogene TRBV3-2) with TRBJ2-5; 12 bases map to TRBD2. Trimming at V came to 3 bases and at J to 2 bases, leaving 7 bases not matched to a gene. The V gene's germline CDR1 is LGHDT and CDR2 YNNKEL (reference sequence). The CDR3 contains 17 residues. The CDR3 reads CASSHPPLAGGQETQYF. The CDR3 DNA follows: TGTGCCAGCAGCCACCCCCCCCTAGCGGGGGGGCAAGAGACCCAGTACTTC.